This T cell receptor (beta chain) was captured by sequencing in a study of regulatory T cells in long-lasting Graves disease. Findings and caveats of the study: Whereas new patients shared 966 public clonotypes, persistent patients shared more, at 2,741. Newly diagnosed Graves' patients exceeded persistent ones in TCR diversity. TRBV28, TRBJ1-2 and TRBJ2-5 emerged as the favored segments in persistent disease.

The table lists this clonotype with many counts. The antigen is unknown. Construction of TCR beta libraries relied on iRepertoire HTBI primers and on Arm-PCR targeting CDR3 regions. Via MiXCR, TCRdb re-called the multiplex PCR reads, giving one row per CDR3 protein. The profile shows around 400,000 distinct CDR3 sequences, about 15% of them singletons. The ends were cut back, 4 bases at V and 2 bases at J, with 13 bases in the middle. Germline values: CDR1 SGHNT, CDR2 YENEEA. The CDR3 covers 15 residues. Specified time point: newly diagnosed GD, antithyroid drugs for less than 3 months. Scientists built the TCR library using RNA that was extracted from PBMCs. These records were also assigned to another study, of T cells in Graves' hyperthyroidism and ophthalmopathy. That paper adds: Using the HTBI primer set, a first-round RT-PCR was run on the TCR CDR3.

The clonotype was recovered from a woman in her 40s with Graves disease. The starting material was peripheral blood mononuclear cells (PBMCs), obtained at new diagnosis, from a patient treated with antithyroid drugs. This rearrangement joins TRBV11-3 to TRBJ2-3; D is perhaps TRBD1 (5 bases). CDR3 residues: CASSSGRATTDTQYF. Here the CDR3 DNA reads TGTGCCAGCAGCTCGGGCAGGGCCACCACAGATACGCAGTATTTT.